Presented here are 16 T cell receptor beta chains from one specimen sequenced in a study of shared clonotypes between healthy human individuals. Profiled with immunoSEQ multiplex PCR; TCRdb holds only in-frame clones, not every one. Of more than 1,200,000 clones in the sample, less than 99% are singletons; the top ten hold over 0.3%. Sequencing input: naive CD4+ T cells sorted from blood. Indicated subset: CD45RA+ positively selected. All receptors derive from a young man in good health.

The chain recombines TRBV29-1 with TRBJ2-7; 7 nucleotides align to TRBD1. The CDR3 runs to 13 residues. The V segment lost 6 bases and the J segment 4 bases; nucleotides outside the gene matches: 9. Germline CDR1 and CDR2: SQVTM and ANQGSEA. In DNA, the CDR3 is TGCAGCGTGCGCACCACAGGGGTATACGAGCAGTACTTC. Translated, it gives CSVRTTGVYEQYF.

The rearrangement uses TRBV18 and TRBJ2-1; 7 bases fit TRBD2. The trim removed 2 bases at V and 1 base at J, leaving 2 bases unmatched. Per the germline V gene, CDR1 is KGHSH and CDR2 is LQKENI. The CDR3 is 15 residues long. Written as DNA, the CDR3 is TGTGCCAGCTCACCAACACTAGCGTCCTACAATGAGCAGTTCTTC. Its protein is CASSPTLASYNEQFF.

This chain's CDR3 is CASSLFRGTEAFF. CDR3 sequence (DNA): TGTGCCAGCAGCTTGTTCAGGGGCACTGAAGCTTTCTTT. The chain combines TRBV5-8 with TRBJ1-1, with D perhaps matching TRBD1 (6 bases). The V end lost 1 base, the J end lost 4 bases, and 8 bases lay between the germline ends. Germline V gene sequence: CDR1 SGHTS, CDR2 YDEGEE. The CDR3 extends over 13 amino acids.

CDR3 coding DNA: TGTGCCAGCTCGCGGCGGAGGGACAGTGCCTACGAGCAGTACTTC. It translates to CASSRRRDSAYEQYF. The chain is built from TRBV18 and TRBJ2-7, with D maybe TRBD1 (7 bases). V was pared by 6 bases and J by 2 bases, with 17 bases between. CDR3 size: 15 residues. Germline CDR1 KGHSH, CDR2 LQKENI.

The chain links TRBV5-1 to TRBJ2-5; D is uncertain. CDR1 is SGHRS, CDR2 YFSETQ, per germline. This CDR3 spans 13 amino acids. The V end was cut by 3 bases, the J end by 7 bases, with 13 bases between. CDR3 protein: CASSSEDGGTQYF. CDR3 in DNA: TGCGCCAGCAGCTCGGAAGATGGCGGGACCCAGTACTTC.

The chain links TRBV5-1 to TRBJ2-2, with a tentative D call TRBD2 (6 bases). Trimming took 4 bases from V and 3 from J, leaving 13 bases between them. CDR3 size: 15 residues. Germline loops: CDR1 SGHRS, CDR2 YFSETQ. CDR3 amino acids: CASSVRLVDTGELFF. CDR3 DNA: TGCGCCAGCAGCGTAAGACTAGTGGACACCGGGGAGCTGTTTTTT.

The V call is TRBV19, the J call TRBJ1-4; D unclear. The V end lost 3 bases, the J end lost 0 bases, and 8 bases lay between the germline ends. The CDR3 has 15 amino acids. Germline CDR1 reads LNHDA; CDR2 reads SQIVND (reference sequence). The CDR3 sequence is CASSITGATNEKLFF. In nucleotides, the CDR3 is TGTGCCAGTAGTATCACCGGTGCAACTAATGAAAAACTGTTTTTT.

As DNA, the CDR3 is TGTGCCAGCAGCTTACAACCGGGGCACCCCCGGGGGGAAAAACTGTTTTTT. Protein sequence: CASSLQPGHPRGEKLFF. The chain recombines TRBV11-3 with TRBJ1-4, with D tentatively TRBD1 (5 bases). The CDR3 has 17 amino acids. Per the germline V gene, CDR1 is SGHNT and CDR2 is YENEEA. V was clipped by 2 bases and J by 8 bases, with 21 bases between them.

The chain joins TRBV6-1 to TRBJ2-3, with D perhaps TRBD1 or TRBD2 (5 bases each). The V end lost 3 bases, the J end lost 1 base, and 11 bases lay between the germline ends. The CDR3 loop spans 15 amino acids. Germline values: CDR1 MNHNS, CDR2 SASEGT. The CDR3 DNA follows: TGTGCCAGCAGTGAGTCTTGGGGACGCACAGATACGCAGTATTTT. It yields the protein CASSESWGRTDTQYF.

This rearrangement joins TRBV7-6 to TRBJ1-2, with D possibly TRBD1 on 5 matching bases. Looked up from germline, CDR1 is SGHVS and CDR2 is FNYEAQ. V was trimmed by 5 bases and J by 8 bases, leaving 15 bases between them. The CDR3 runs to 13 residues. The CDR3 DNA reads TGTGCCAGCAGCCCCGGGACCCAAGGAGGCTACACCTTC. Its protein is CASSPGTQGGYTF.

The rearrangement links TRBV12-2 to TRBJ2-7; the DNA was not used to check the table's D call, TRBD1. TRBV12-2 constitutes a pseudogene. There are 18 residues in the CDR3. This CDR3 reads CASRLLLLHRGSSYEQYF. CDR3 nucleotide sequence: TGTGCAAGTCGCTTACTCTTATTACACAGGGGGAGCTCCTACGAGCAGTACTTC.

The gene calls are TRBV11-2 and TRBJ2-1, with D hard to call. With 1 base removed from V and 10 bases from J, the gap between germline ends came to 8 bases. The CDR3 sequence is 12 residues long. CDR1 and CDR2 from the germline V gene are SGHAT and FQNNGV. CDR3 coding DNA: TGTGCCAGCAGCTTAGTTACACTAGAGCAGTTCTTC. Translated, it gives CASSLVTLEQFF.

In regard to this clone: Other DNA sequences within the sample encode an identical CDR3. CDR3 protein: CASSSGSYEQYF. The DNA for the CDR3 is TGTGCCAGCAGCTCAGGGTCCTACGAGCAGTACTTC. The gene calls are TRBV28 and TRBJ2-7, with a possible D match to TRBD1 (5 bases). The CDR3 sequence is 12 residues long. V lost 6 bases and J lost 1, with 7 bases in between. Germline CDR1 is MDHEN and CDR2 is SYDVKM.

The chain recombines TRBV5-4 with TRBJ1-1, with D possibly matching TRBD1 (5 bases). The germline V gene has CDR1 SGHNT and CDR2 YYREEE (reference sequence). There are 17 residues in the CDR3. The V end lost 4 bases, the J end lost 5 bases, and 24 bases lay between the germline ends. CDR3 bases: TGTGCCAGCAGCCTGGGGTCCAAACAGGAACCCAGGACTGAAGCTTTCTTT. This codes for CASSLGSKQEPRTEAFF. Using reference TRBV5-4 and TRBJ1-1 for the parts outside the CDR3, the full variable domain is ETGVTQSPTHLIKTRGQQVTLRCSSQSGHNTVSWYQQALGQGPQFIFQYYREEENGRGNFPPRFSGLQFPNYSSELNVNALELDDSALYLCASSLGSKQEPRTEAFFGQGTRLTVV.

This rearrangement joins TRBV4-3 to TRBJ2-3; 7 bases agree with TRBD2. CDR3 length equals 16 residues. After removal of 1 base from V and 8 bases from J, the junction contained 12 bases not matched to a gene. CDR1 and CDR2 from the germline V gene are LGHNA and YSLEER. CDR3 DNA: TGCGCCAGCAGCCAAGCCGGTGGGACGCCGGGGGGTACGCAGTATTTT. This gives the protein CASSQAGGTPGGTQYF.

The chain links TRBV9 to TRBJ2-3, with TRBD1 matching 12 bases. Trimming at V came to 4 bases and at J to 2 bases, leaving 17 bases not matched to a gene. This CDR3 has 20 residues. CDR1 is SGDLS, CDR2 YYNGEE, per germline. The chain's CDR3 is CASSLPGTGGGVGTTDTQYF. The CDR3 DNA follows: TGTGCCAGCAGCCTCCCTGGGACAGGGGGCGGAGTGGGGACCACAGATACGCAGTATTTT.